This record concerns one TCR beta chain sequence. Clones were sequenced by immunoSEQ multiplex PCR, and TCRdb holds only the in-frame ones, with some missing. The sample yields approximately 93,000 clones, around 93% seen once. These data belong to a study of T cell changes during pregnancy in multiple sclerosis. The source is a female donor in good health, enrolled as a control in a pregnancy study. The specimen comprised peripheral blood, sampled in the first trimester of pregnancy.

CDR3 sequence: CASSVGRGTGGNTGELFF. Here the CDR3 DNA reads TGTGCCAGCAGCGTAGGGAGGGGGACAGGGGGCAACACCGGGGAGCTGTTTTTT. The V and J genes are TRBV9 and TRBJ2-2; 12 positions match TRBD1. Trimming cost V 0 bases and J 2 bases; bases outside gene matches: 5. CDR3 length: 18 residues. Germline CDR1 reads SGDLS; CDR2 reads YYNGEE. Looking up the rest from reference TRBV9 and TRBJ2-2 gives the full variable domain: DSGVTQTPKHLITATGQRVTLRCSPRSGDLSVYWYQQSLDQGLQFLIQYYNGEERAKGNILERFSAQQFPDLHSELNLSSLELGDSALYFCASSVGRGTGGNTGELFFGEGSRLTVL.